Listed here are 8 T cell receptor beta chains from one sample, sequenced in a study of blood T cell repertoires in COVID-19. Sequencing used immunoSEQ multiplex PCR; TCRdb keeps in-frame clones, though not all of them. The top ten clones hold 1.2% to 1.5% of a sample with some 240,000 clones, 65% to 90% of them seen once. The sequenced material came from peripheral blood. The receptors come from a woman aged 40 to 50 who had recovered from COVID-19.

The chain links TRBV9 to TRBJ2-5; 9 bases agree with TRBD1. The CDR3 covers 16 residues. V gave up 4 bases and J gave up 4 bases; unmatched junction bases: 11. Germline V gives CDR1 SGDLS, CDR2 YYNGEE. The CDR3 here is CASSTGGQGVGETQYF. In nucleotides, the CDR3 is TGTGCCAGCAGCACCGGGGGACAGGGTGTCGGAGAGACCCAGTACTTC.

The chain carries TRBV20-1 and TRBJ1-1; no definite D call. CDR3 length: 11 residues. Trimming pared 3 bases from V and 10 bases from J, leaving 12 bases between. CDR1 is DFQATT, CDR2 SNEGSKA, per germline (reference sequence). This CDR3 is CSASLNEGAFF. CDR3 sequence (DNA): TGCAGTGCTAGCCTTAACGAGGGAGCTTTCTTT.

The chain employs TRBV13 and TRBJ1-3; tentative D call: TRBD1 (6 bases). CDR3 size: 14 residues. Per the germline V gene, CDR1 is PRHDT and CDR2 is FYEKMQ (reference sequence). V was pared by 7 bases and J by 2 bases, with 12 bases between. The CDR3 DNA reads TGTGCCAGCACCCTAACAGGGACTGGAAACACCATATATTTT. This sequence encodes CASTLTGTGNTIYF. Combining the CDR3 with reference TRBV13 and TRBJ1-3 gives the whole variable domain AAGVIQSPRHLIKEKRETATLKCYPIPRHDTVYWYQQGPGQDPQFLISFYEKMQSDKGSIPDRFSAQQFSDYHSELNMSSLELGDSALYFCASTLTGTGNTIYFGEGSWLTVV.

The gene calls are TRBV5-8 and TRBJ1-2; D gene unclear. Between the trimmed V and J ends, which lost 0 bases and 4 bases, there was a span of 4 bases. Per germline, CDR1 SGHTS and CDR2 YDEGEE. CDR3 length: 12 residues. The CDR3 nucleotides are TGTGCCAGCAGCTTGGGAGTCTATGGCTACACCTTC. Translating gives CASSLGVYGYTF.

The sample holds a few counts of this clone. The chain has TRBV21-1 and TRBJ1-1. TRBV21-1 is listed as a pseudogene. CDR3 length equals 11 residues. The CDR3 DNA follows: TGTGCCAGCAGCCACTACTATTTGACTTTCTTT. Amino acid sequence: CASSHYYLTFF.

This clone was recorded once. V usage is TRBV4-1 and J usage is TRBJ2-3; 7 bases agree with TRBD1. Looked up from germline, CDR1 is MGHRA and CDR2 is YSYEKL. CDR3 length: 17 amino acids. Trimming removed 3 bases from V and 2 bases from J; junction bases left unmatched: 11. CDR3 nucleotide sequence: TGCGCCAGCAGCCACCCGGGACAGCTCTATATCACAGATACGCAGTATTTT. Protein: CASSHPGQLYITDTQYF.

The chain recombines TRBV11-2 with TRBJ1-2; TRBD1 agrees at 8 bases. The V gene's germline CDR1 is SGHAT and CDR2 FQNNGV. The V segment lost 5 bases and the J segment 5 bases; nucleotides outside the gene matches: 10. The CDR3 spans 15 residues. This chain's CDR3 is CASSSPGTGVYGYTF. DNA of the CDR3: TGTGCCAGCAGCAGCCCCGGGACAGGAGTTTATGGCTACACCTTC.

This chain connects TRBV12-3 or TRBV12-4 to TRBJ1-2; TRBD1 is a possible D gene (6 bases). Trimming left V 1 base short and J 8 bases short, with 11 bases between. CDR3 length equals 13 residues. The CDR3 protein is CASSLVRGQGYTF. In nucleotides, the CDR3 is TGTGCCAGCAGTTTAGTGAGGGGACAAGGCTACACCTTC.